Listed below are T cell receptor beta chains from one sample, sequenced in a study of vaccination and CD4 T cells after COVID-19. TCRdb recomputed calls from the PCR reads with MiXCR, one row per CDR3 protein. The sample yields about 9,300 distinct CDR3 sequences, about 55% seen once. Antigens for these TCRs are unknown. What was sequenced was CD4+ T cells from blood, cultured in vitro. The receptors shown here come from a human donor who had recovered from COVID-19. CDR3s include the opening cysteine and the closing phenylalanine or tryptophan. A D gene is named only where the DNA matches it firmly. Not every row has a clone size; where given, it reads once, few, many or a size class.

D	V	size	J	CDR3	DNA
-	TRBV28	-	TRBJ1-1	CATLTVPTEAFF	TGTGCCACCCTTACAGTCCCCACTGAAGCTTTCTTT
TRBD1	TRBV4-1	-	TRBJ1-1	CASSQEVTGDTEAFF	TGCGCCAGCAGCCAAGAGGTCACAGGGGACACTGAAGCTTTCTTT
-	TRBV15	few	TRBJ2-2	CATSRDGGVANTGELFF	TGTGCCACCAGTAGGGACGGAGGAGTCGCGAACACCGGGGAGCTGTTTTTT
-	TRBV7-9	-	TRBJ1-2	CASSLVMPDSRGYTF	TGTGCCAGCAGCTTAGTGATGCCGGACAGCCGGGGCTACACCTTC
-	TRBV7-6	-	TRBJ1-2	CASSSYRDMTNYGYTF	TGTGCCAGCAGCTCATACCGGGACATGACTAACTATGGCTACACCTTC
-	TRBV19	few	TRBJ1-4	CASGPGDLRGEKLFF	TGTGCCAGTGGCCCCGGGGACCTGCGGGGCGAAAAACTGTTTTTT
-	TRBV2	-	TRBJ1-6	CVIFFPDSNSPLHF	TGTGTCATCTTTTTCCCGGACAGTAATTCACCCCTCCACTTT
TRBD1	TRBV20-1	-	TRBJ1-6	CSARDPGRGTRDSPLHF	TGCAGTGCTAGAGATCCGGGCAGGGGGACAAGGGACTCACCCCTCCACTTT
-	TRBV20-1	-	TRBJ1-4	CSARDRQGREKLFF	TGCAGTGCTAGAGACCGGCAGGGTAGAGAAAAACTGTTTTTT
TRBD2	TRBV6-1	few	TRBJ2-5	CASSGGLAGETQYF	TGTGCCAGCAGTGGGGGACTAGCTGGCGAGACCCAGTACTTC
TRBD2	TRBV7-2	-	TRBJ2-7	CASSFVREAEQYF	TGTGCCAGCAGCTTCGTCCGGGAGGCCGAGCAGTACTTC
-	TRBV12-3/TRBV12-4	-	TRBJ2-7	CASTPWGSNEQYF	TGTGCCAGCACCCCGTGGGGAAGTAACGAGCAGTACTTC
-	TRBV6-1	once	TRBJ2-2	CASTAAGENTGELFF	TGTGCCAGCACTGCAGCAGGGGAAAACACCGGGGAGCTGTTTTTT
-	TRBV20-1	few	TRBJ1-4	CSAPYREKLFF	TGCAGTGCTCCCTACCGGGAAAAACTGTTTTTT
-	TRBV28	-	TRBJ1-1	CASTPGGGTEAFF	TGTGCCAGCACGCCTGGTGGGGGGACTGAAGCTTTCTTT
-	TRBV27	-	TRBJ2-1	CASSAFMLGFGEQFF	TGTGCCAGCAGTGCATTCATGTTGGGGTTCGGTGAGCAGTTCTTC
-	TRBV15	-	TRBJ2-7	CATSREVRGHEQYF	TGTGCCACCAGCAGAGAAGTGAGGGGCCACGAGCAGTACTTC
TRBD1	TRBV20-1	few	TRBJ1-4	CSAQGGNEKLFF	TGCAGTGCTCAGGGGGGCAACGAAAAACTGTTTTTT
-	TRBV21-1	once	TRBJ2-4	CASSKPPVAGESKNIQYF	TGTGCCAGCAGCAAACCCCCTGTAGCGGGAGAATCCAAAAACATTCAGTACTTC
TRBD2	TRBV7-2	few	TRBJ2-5	CASSLGTRGETQYF	TGTGCCAGCAGCTTAGGGACTAGAGGAGAGACCCAGTACTTC
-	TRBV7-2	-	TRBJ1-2	CASSLGGSRVEDGYTF	TGTGCCAGCAGCTTAGGGGGTAGTAGGGTAGAGGATGGCTACACCTTC
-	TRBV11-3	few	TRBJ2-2	CASSGGWRVSAGELFF	TGTGCCAGCAGCGGGGGGTGGCGGGTTAGTGCCGGGGAGCTGTTTTTT
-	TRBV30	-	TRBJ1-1	CACTGLPNTEAFF	TGTGCCTGCACGGGACTCCCGAACACTGAAGCTTTCTTT
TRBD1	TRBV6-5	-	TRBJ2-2	CASSYRGRDTGELFF	TGTGCCAGCAGTTACAGGGGGCGGGACACCGGGGAGCTGTTTTTT
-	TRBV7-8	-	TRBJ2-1	CASSQGRDPAYNEQFF	TGTGCCAGCAGCCAAGGCCGGGACCCCGCCTACAATGAGCAGTTCTTC
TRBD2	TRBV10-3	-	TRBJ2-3	CANRELAVSDTQYF	TGTGCCAACAGAGAACTAGCGGTTTCAGATACGCAGTATTTT
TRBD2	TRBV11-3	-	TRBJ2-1	CASSLGTSGRVNEQFF	TGTGCCAGCAGCTTAGGAACTAGCGGGAGGGTCAATGAGCAGTTCTTC
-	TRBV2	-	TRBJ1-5	CASSEQGSSQPQHF	TGTGCCAGCAGTGAACAGGGGAGTAGTCAGCCCCAGCATTTT
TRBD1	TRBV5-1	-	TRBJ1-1	CASSSGQGNTEAFF	TGCGCCAGCAGCAGCGGACAGGGGAACACTGAAGCTTTCTTT
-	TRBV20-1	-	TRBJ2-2	CSAPAEVFGGELFF	TGCAGTGCCCCGGCGGAAGTTTTCGGCGGGGAGCTGTTTTTT
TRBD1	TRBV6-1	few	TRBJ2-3	CASSRDRSPGGTDTQYF	TGTGCCAGCAGTCGGGACAGGTCTCCGGGGGGCACAGATACGCAGTATTTT
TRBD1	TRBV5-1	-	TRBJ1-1	CASTAPDRGDEAFF	TGCGCCAGCACCGCCCCGGACAGGGGCGATGAAGCTTTCTTT
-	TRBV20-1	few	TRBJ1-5	CSAAGPQGPYSNQPQHF	TGCAGTGCGGCCGGGCCTCAAGGGCCCTATAGCAATCAGCCCCAGCATTTT
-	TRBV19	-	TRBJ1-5	CATTEGAGVQPQHF	TGTGCCACTACCGAAGGGGCAGGGGTTCAGCCCCAGCATTTT
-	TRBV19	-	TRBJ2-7	CASSIKGNFYEQYF	TGTGCCAGTAGTATAAAGGGAAACTTTTACGAGCAGTACTTC
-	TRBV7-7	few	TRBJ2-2	CASSQGSGNTGELFF	TGTGCTAGCAGCCAGGGGAGTGGGAACACCGGGGAGCTGTTTTTT